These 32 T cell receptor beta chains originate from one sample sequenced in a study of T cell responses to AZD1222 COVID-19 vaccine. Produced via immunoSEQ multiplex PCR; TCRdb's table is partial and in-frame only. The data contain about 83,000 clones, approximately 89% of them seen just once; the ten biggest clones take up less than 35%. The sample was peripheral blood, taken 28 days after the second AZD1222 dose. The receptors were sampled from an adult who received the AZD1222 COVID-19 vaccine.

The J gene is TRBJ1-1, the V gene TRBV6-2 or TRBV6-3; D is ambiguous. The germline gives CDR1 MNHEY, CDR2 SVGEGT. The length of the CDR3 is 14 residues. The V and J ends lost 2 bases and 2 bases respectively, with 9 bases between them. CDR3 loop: CASSYQVANTEAFF. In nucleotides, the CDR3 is TGTGCCAGCAGTTACCAGGTAGCTAACACTGAAGCTTTCTTT.

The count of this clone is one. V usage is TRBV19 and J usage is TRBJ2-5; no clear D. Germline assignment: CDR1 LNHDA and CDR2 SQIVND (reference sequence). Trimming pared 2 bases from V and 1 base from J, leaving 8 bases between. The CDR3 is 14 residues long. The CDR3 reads CASSIISGQETQYF. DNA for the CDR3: TGTGCCAGTAGTATAATATCGGGCCAAGAGACCCAGTACTTC.

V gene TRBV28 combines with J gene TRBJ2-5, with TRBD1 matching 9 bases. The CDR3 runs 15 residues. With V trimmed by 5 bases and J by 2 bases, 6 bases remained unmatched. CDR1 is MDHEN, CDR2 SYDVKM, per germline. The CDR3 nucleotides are TGTGCCAGCAGTACGGGACAGGGTGAGCAAGAGACCCAGTACTTC. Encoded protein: CASSTGQGEQETQYF.

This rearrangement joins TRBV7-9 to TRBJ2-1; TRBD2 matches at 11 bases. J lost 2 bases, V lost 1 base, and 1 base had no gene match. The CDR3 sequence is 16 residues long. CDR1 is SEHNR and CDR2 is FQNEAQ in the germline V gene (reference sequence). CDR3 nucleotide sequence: TGTGCCAGCAGCTTAGAACTAGCGGGAGCCTACAATGAGCAGTTCTTC. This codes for CASSLELAGAYNEQFF.

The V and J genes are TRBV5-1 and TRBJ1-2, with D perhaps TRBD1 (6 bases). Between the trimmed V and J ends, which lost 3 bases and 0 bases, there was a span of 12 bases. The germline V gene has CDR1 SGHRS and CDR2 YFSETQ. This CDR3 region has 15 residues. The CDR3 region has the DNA TGCGCCAGCAGCTCAGGACAGATAGCTAACTATGGCTACACCTTC. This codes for CASSSGQIANYGYTF.

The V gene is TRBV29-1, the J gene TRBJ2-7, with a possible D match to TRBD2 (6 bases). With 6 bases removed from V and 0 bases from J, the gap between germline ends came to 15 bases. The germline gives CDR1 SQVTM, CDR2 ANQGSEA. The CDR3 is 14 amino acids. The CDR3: CSVGRDGFSYEQYF. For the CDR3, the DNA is TGCAGCGTGGGGCGGGACGGATTCTCCTACGAGCAGTACTTC.

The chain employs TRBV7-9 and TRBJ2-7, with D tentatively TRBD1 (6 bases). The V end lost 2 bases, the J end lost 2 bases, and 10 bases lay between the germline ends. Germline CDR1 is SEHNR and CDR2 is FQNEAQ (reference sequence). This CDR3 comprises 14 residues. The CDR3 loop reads CASSLSDRAYEQYF. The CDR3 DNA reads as TGTGCCAGCAGCTTATCGGACAGAGCCTACGAGCAGTACTTC.

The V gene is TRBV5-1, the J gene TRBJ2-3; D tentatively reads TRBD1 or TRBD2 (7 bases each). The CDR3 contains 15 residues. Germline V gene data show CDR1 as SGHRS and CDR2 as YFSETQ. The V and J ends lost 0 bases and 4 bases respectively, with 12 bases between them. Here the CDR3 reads CASSLGSGGADTQYF. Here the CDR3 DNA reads TGCGCCAGCAGCTTGGGTTCAGGGGGGGCAGATACGCAGTATTTT.

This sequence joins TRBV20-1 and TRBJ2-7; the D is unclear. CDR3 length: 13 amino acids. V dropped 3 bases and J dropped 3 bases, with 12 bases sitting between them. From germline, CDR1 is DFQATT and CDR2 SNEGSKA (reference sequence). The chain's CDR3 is CSASDTELYEQYF. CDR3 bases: TGCAGTGCTAGTGACACGGAACTCTACGAGCAGTACTTC.

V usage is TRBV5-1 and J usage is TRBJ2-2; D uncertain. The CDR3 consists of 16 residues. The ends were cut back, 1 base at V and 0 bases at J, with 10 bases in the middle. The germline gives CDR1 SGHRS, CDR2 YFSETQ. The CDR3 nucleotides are TGCGCCAGCAGCTTGCTTGTCGGGTCGAACACCGGGGAGCTGTTTTTT. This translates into CASSLLVGSNTGELFF.

The CDR3 DNA reads as TGTGCCACCTCGAGGCAGGGGAACACCGGGGAGCTGTTTTTT. It yields the protein CATSRQGNTGELFF. The rearrangement joins TRBV15 to TRBJ2-2, with a possible D match to TRBD1 (5 bases). The CDR3 extends over 14 amino acids. Deletions cut 8 bases from V and 1 base from J, with 11 bases between. The V gene's germline CDR1 is LNHNV and CDR2 YYDKDF (reference sequence).

Here the CDR3 DNA reads TGCAGCACCTATGTGGCCTTGGGGACCCAGTACTTC. Its protein is CSTYVALGTQYF. This chain connects TRBV29-1 to TRBJ2-5; no definite D call. V was cut by 8 bases and J by 7 bases, with 17 bases left in between. CDR3 length equals 12 residues. Germline CDR1 and CDR2: SQVTM and ANQGSEA.

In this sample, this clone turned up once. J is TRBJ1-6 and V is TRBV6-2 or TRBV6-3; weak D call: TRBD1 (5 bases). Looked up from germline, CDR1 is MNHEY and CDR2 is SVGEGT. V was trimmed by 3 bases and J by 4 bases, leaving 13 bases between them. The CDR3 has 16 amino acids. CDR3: CASSYYPGRYNSPLHF. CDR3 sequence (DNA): TGTGCCAGCAGTTATTATCCGGGACGGTATAATTCACCCCTCCACTTT.

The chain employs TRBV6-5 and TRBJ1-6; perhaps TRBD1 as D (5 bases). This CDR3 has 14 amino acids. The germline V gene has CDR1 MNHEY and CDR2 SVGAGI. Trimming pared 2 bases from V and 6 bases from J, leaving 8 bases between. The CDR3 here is CASSYGALNSPLHF. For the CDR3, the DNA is TGTGCCAGCAGTTACGGGGCCCTTAATTCACCCCTCCACTTT.

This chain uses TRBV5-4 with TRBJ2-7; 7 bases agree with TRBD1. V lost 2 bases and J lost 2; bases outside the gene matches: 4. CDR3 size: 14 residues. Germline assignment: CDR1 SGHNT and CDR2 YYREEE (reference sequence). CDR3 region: CASSLQGTTYEQYF. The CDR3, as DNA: TGTGCCAGCAGCTTACAGGGGACCACCTACGAGCAGTACTTC.

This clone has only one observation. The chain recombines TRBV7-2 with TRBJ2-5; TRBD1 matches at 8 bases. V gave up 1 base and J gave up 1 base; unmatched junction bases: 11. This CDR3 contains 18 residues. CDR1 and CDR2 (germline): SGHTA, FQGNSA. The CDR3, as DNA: TGTGCCAGCAGCTTAGGGGACAGGTTTGCTACGGGCCAAGAGACCCAGTACTTC. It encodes CASSLGDRFATGQETQYF.

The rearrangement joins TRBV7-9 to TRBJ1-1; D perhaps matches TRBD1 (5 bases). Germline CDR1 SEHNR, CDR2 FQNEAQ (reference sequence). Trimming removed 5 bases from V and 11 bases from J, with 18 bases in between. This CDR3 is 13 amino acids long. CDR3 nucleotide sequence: TGTGCCAGCAGCCAAGATCTGGGGGTAGTCGCTTTCTTT. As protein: CASSQDLGVVAFF.

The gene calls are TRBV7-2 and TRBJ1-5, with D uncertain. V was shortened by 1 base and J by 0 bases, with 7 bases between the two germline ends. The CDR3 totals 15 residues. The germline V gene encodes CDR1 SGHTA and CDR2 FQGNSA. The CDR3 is CASSLGPNSNQPQHF. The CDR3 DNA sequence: TGTGCCAGCAGCTTAGGGCCTAATAGCAATCAGCCCCAGCATTTT.

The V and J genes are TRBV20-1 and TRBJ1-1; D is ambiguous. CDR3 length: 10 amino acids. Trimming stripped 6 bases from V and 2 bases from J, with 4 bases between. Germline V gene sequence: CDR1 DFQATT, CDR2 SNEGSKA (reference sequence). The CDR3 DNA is TGCAGTGCCTACAACACTGAAGCTTTCTTT. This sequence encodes CSAYNTEAFF.

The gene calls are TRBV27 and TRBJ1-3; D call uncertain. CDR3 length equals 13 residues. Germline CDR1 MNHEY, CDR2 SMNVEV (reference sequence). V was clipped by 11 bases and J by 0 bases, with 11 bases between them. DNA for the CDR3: TGTGCCGGTGCCCCAAGCTCTGGAAACACCATATATTTT. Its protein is CAGAPSSGNTIYF.

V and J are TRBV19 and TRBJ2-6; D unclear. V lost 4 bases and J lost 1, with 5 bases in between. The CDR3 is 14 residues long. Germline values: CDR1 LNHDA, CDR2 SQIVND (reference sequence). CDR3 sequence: CASSRYSGANVLTF. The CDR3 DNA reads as TGTGCCAGTAGTAGGTATTCTGGGGCCAACGTCCTGACTTTC.

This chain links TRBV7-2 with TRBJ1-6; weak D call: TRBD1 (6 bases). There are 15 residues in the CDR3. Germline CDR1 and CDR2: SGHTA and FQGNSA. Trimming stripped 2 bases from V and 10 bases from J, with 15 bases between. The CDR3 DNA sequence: TGTGCCAGCAGCTTAATCCCAGGGGCTCAGTCACCCCTCCACTTT. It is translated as CASSLIPGAQSPLHF. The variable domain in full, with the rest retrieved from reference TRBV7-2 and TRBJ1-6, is GAGVSQSPSNKVTEKGKDVELRCDPISGHTALYWYRQSLGQGLEFLIYFQGNSAPDKSGLPSDRFSAERTGGSVSTLTIQRTQQEDSAVYLCASSLIPGAQSPLHFGNGTRLTVT.

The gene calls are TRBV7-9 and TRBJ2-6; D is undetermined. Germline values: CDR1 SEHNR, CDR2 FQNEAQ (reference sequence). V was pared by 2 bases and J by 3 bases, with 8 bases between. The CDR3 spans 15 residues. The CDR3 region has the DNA TGTGCCAGCAGCTTATCTGGATTTGGGGCCAACGTCCTGACTTTC. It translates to CASSLSGFGANVLTF.

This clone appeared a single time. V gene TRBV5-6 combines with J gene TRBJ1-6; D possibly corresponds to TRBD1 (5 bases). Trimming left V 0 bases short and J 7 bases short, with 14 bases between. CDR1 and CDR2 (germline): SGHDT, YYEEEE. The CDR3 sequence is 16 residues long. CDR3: CASSLGGAGRNSPLHF. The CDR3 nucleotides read TGTGCCAGCAGCTTGGGAGGGGCAGGGAGAAATTCACCCCTCCACTTT.

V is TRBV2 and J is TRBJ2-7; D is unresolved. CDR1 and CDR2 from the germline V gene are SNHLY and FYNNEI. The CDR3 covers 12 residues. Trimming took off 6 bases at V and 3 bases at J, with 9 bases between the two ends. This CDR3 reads CASRSAIYEQYF. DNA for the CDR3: TGTGCCAGCAGATCGGCTATCTACGAGCAGTACTTC.

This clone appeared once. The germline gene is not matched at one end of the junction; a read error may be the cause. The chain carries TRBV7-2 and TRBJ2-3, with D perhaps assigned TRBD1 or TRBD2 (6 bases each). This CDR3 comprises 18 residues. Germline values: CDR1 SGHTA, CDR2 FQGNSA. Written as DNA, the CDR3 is TGTGCCAGCAGATTAGGAATAGGGGGGCCCTTTGGCACAGATACGCAGTATTTT. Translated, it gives CASRLGIGGPFGTDTQYF.

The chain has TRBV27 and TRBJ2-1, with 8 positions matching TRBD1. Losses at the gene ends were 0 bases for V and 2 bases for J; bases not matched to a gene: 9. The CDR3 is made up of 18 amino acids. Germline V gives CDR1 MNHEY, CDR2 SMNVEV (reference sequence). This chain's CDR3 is CASSLSATGVGPYNEQFF. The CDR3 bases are TGTGCCAGCAGTTTATCGGCGACAGGGGTCGGGCCCTACAATGAGCAGTTCTTC.

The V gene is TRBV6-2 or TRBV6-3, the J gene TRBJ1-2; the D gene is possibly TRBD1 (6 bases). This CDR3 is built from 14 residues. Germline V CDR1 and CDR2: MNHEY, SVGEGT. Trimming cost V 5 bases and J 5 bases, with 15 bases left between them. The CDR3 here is CASSTQGKGYGYTF. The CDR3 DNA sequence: TGTGCCAGCAGTACGCAGGGGAAGGGGTATGGCTACACCTTC.

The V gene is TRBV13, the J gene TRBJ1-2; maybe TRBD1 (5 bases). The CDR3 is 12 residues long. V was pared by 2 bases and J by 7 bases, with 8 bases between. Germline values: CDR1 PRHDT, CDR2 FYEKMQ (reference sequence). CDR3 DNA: TGTGCCAGCAGCTTAAGGGGCGGTGGCTACACCTTC. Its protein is CASSLRGGGYTF. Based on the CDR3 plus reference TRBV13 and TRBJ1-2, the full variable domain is AAGVIQSPRHLIKEKRETATLKCYPIPRHDTVYWYQQGPGQDPQFLISFYEKMQSDKGSIPDRFSAQQFSDYHSELNMSSLELGDSALYFCASSLRGGGYTFGSGTRLTVV.

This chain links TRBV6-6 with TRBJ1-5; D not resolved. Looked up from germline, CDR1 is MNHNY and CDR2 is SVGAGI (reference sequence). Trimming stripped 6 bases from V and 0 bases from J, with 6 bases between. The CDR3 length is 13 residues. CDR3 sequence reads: CASRTYSNQPQHF. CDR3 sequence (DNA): TGTGCCAGCAGAACCTATAGCAATCAGCCCCAGCATTTT.

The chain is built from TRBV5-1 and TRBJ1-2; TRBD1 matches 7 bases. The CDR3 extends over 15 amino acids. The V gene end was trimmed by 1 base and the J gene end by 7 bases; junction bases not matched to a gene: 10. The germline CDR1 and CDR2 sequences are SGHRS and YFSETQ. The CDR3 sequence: CASSLPQDRPAGYTF. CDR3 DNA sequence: TGCGCCAGCAGCTTGCCCCAGGACAGGCCGGCTGGCTACACCTTC.

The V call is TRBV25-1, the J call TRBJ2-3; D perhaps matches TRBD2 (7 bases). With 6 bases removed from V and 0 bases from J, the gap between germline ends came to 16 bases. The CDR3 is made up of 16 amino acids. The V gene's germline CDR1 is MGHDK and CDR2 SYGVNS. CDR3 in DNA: TGTGCCAGCAGCCAAGGAGGGGGGGCTAGCACAGATACGCAGTATTTT. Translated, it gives CASSQGGGASTDTQYF. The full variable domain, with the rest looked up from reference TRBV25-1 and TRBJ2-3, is EADIYQTPRYLVIGTGKKITLECSQTMGHDKMYWYQQDPGMELHLIHYSYGVNSTEKGDLSSESTVSRIRTEHFPLTLESARPSHTSQYLCASSQGGGASTDTQYFGPGTRLTVL.